The 31 T cell receptor beta chains given below trace back to one sample, sequenced in a study of cytomegalovirus exposure and HLA in healthy donors (TCRdb year 2017). To prepare the library, the immunoSEQ multiplex PCR assay was applied. For the multiplex PCR, a mixture combining 60 forward primers for TCR Vbeta segments and 13 reverse primers for TCR Jbeta segments was used. TCRdb's version of the immuneACCESS table is confined to in-frame rearrangements and falls short of the full clone set. An unresolved V gene accounts for under half of the shortfall where checked; the remainder is of unknown origin. The sample data list around 120,000 clones, and roughly 82% of these were observed just once. The top ten constitute 1% to 1.5% of the sample. Sequenced input: PBMCs. Receptors were obtained from a boy aged 5-17 years in good health and CMV-seronegative.

This chain joins TRBV6-4 and TRBJ2-1, with a weak D call TRBD2 (6 bases). Germline CDR1 and CDR2: MRHNA and SNTAGT. The CDR3 extends over 16 amino acids. V lost 2 bases and J lost 7, with 18 bases in between. CDR3 nucleotides: TGTGCCAGCAGTGACGGCGCGGGACCCAAAGGGAATGAGCAGTTCTTC. Its protein product is CASSDGAGPKGNEQFF.

J is TRBJ2-1 and V is TRBV30; 8 nucleotides agree with TRBD2. The J segment lost 0 bases and the V segment lost 2 bases, leaving 3 bases of the junction unmatched. This CDR3 comprises 15 residues. Looked up from germline, CDR1 is GTSNPN and CDR2 is SVGIG (reference sequence). CDR3 protein: CAWSSGTSSYNEQFF. CDR3 nucleotide sequence: TGTGCCTGGAGTTCAGGGACTAGCTCCTACAATGAGCAGTTCTTC.

The rearrangement links TRBV4-1 to TRBJ2-2; TRBD1 matches 7 bases. V lost 2 bases, J lost 0 bases, and 3 bases stayed unmatched. Germline values: CDR1 MGHRA, CDR2 YSYEKL. The CDR3 is 16 residues long. CDR3 sequence (DNA): TGCGCCAGCAGCCAACCGGACAGGACGAACACCGGGGAGCTGTTTTTT. Its translation is CASSQPDRTNTGELFF.

The chain joins TRBV30 to TRBJ2-4, with 7 bases fitting TRBD2. Unmatched junction bases numbered 7, after V lost 1 base and J lost 1 base. Germline V lookup: CDR1 GTSNPN, CDR2 SVGIG (reference sequence). The CDR3 has 16 amino acids. CDR3 sequence (DNA): TGTGCCTGGAGTGGCCCGGGAGGTTGGGCCAAAAACATTCAGTACTTC. Protein product: CAWSGPGGWAKNIQYF.

The gene calls are TRBV30 and TRBJ2-5; possible D gene TRBD2, 5 bases. This CDR3 is built from 14 residues. Between the trimmed V and J ends, which lost 6 bases and 4 bases, there was a span of 18 bases. CDR1 and CDR2 from the germline V gene are GTSNPN and SVGIG (reference sequence). Here the CDR3 reads CACSLGAEGETQYF. The CDR3 DNA reads as TGTGCCTGCTCCCTAGGTGCCGAGGGAGAGACCCAGTACTTC.

The chain has TRBV29-1 and TRBJ1-1; a weak D match, TRBD1 (5 bases). CDR1 is SQVTM and CDR2 is ANQGSEA in the germline V gene. Trimming removed 2 bases at V and 4 bases at J, with 17 bases between. This CDR3 comprises 15 residues. The CDR3 bases are TGCAGCGTTGAAAAAAATAGGGACTTATCCACTGAAGCTTTCTTT. Protein: CSVEKNRDLSTEAFF. The full variable domain, rest sourced from reference TRBV29-1 and TRBJ1-1, is SAVISQKPSRDICQRGTSLTIQCQVDSQVTMMFWYRQQPGQSLTLIATANQGSEATYESGFVIDKFPISRPNLTFSTLTVSNMSPEDSSIYLCSVEKNRDLSTEAFFGQGTRLTVV.

Only a few counts were recorded for this clone. The chain is built from TRBV4-2 and TRBJ2-1; 8 bases match TRBD2. The CDR3 contains 15 residues. Looked up from germline, CDR1 is LGHNA and CDR2 is YNFKEQ. Unmatched junction bases numbered 5, after V lost 1 base and J lost 6 bases. The CDR3 DNA follows: TGTGCCAGCAGCCAAGTTTCCAGCGGGAGCAATGAGCAGTTCTTC. As protein: CASSQVSSGSNEQFF.

The CDR3 here is CASGLVLPYNEQFF. CDR3 nucleotides: TGTGCTAGTGGTTTGGTACTGCCTTACAATGAGCAGTTCTTC. The chain couples TRBV12-5 to TRBJ2-1; no clear D. The germline V gene has CDR1 LGHNT and CDR2 FRNRAP. V lost 0 bases and J 4 bases, leaving 7 bases between the germline ends. This CDR3 region has 14 residues. The entire variable domain, with the rest obtained from reference TRBV12-5 and TRBJ2-1, is as follows: DARVTQTPRHKVTEMGQEVTMRCQPILGHNTVFWYRQTMMQGLELLAYFRNRAPLDDSGMPKDRFSAEMPDATLATLKIQPSEPRDSAVYFCASGLVLPYNEQFFGPGTRLTVL.

The chain carries TRBV5-6 and TRBJ1-1; the D is unclear. This CDR3 region has 14 residues. The germline V and J ends were trimmed by 3 bases and 6 bases, with 15 bases remaining between them. The germline gives CDR1 SGHDT, CDR2 YYEEEE. The CDR3 nucleotides read TGTGCCAGCAGCTATGGAACGGGGAGGTCTGAAGCTTTCTTT. Encoded protein: CASSYGTGRSEAFF.

The chain is built from TRBV7-2 and TRBJ2-2; 12 nucleotides align to TRBD2. Per germline, CDR1 SGHTA and CDR2 FQGNSA. CDR3 length equals 19 residues. J gave up 0 bases and V 5 bases, and 10 bases lay outside the gene matches. The CDR3 sequence is CASSLHMTSGRANTGELFF. CDR3 bases: TGTGCCAGCAGCCTACATATGACTAGCGGGAGAGCGAACACCGGGGAGCTGTTTTTT. The full variable domain, completed using reference TRBV7-2 and TRBJ2-2, is GAGVSQSPSNKVTEKGKDVELRCDPISGHTALYWYRQSLGQGLEFLIYFQGNSAPDKSGLPSDRFSAERTGGSVSTLTIQRTQQEDSAVYLCASSLHMTSGRANTGELFFGEGSRLTVL.

The V call is TRBV19, the J call TRBJ1-5, with D uncertain. The ends were cut back, 6 bases at V and 0 bases at J, with 12 bases in the middle. There are 15 residues in the CDR3. The germline CDR1 and CDR2 sequences are LNHDA and SQIVND (reference sequence). CDR3 protein: CASSFGGYSNQPQHF. The DNA for the CDR3 is TGTGCCAGTAGCTTTGGCGGGTATAGCAATCAGCCCCAGCATTTT.

The gene calls are TRBV5-1 and TRBJ2-5, with D tentatively TRBD2 (5 bases). Trimming stripped 4 bases from V and 5 bases from J, with 15 bases between. CDR1 and CDR2 (germline): SGHRS, YFSETQ. This CDR3 region has 14 residues. This CDR3 reads CASSPSTPGETQYF. The CDR3 DNA sequence: TGCGCCAGCAGCCCCTCAACCCCGGGGGAGACCCAGTACTTC.

This clone occurred once. The V and J genes are TRBV29-1 and TRBJ2-3; a possible D gene is TRBD1 (5 bases). Germline loops: CDR1 SQVTM, CDR2 ANQGSEA. The CDR3 consists of 13 residues. Between the trimmed V and J ends, which lost 6 bases and 3 bases, there was a span of 13 bases. DNA for the CDR3: TGCAGCGTCATTTGGGGCCAAACAGATACGCAGTATTTT. Amino acids: CSVIWGQTDTQYF.

The genes are TRBV27 and TRBJ2-2; 10 nucleotides align to TRBD1. CDR3 length equals 16 residues. Germline V gene data show CDR1 as MNHEY and CDR2 as SMNVEV (reference sequence). Trimming took 5 bases from V and 7 from J; bases not matched to a gene: 10. The chain's CDR3 is CASSPPRQGAFGELFF. The CDR3 coding sequence is TGTGCCAGCAGTCCACCTAGACAGGGGGCTTTCGGGGAGCTGTTTTTT.

CDR3 coding DNA: TGCGCCAGCAGCCAGGTTACAGGGTTTGGAGAAACTAATGAAAAACTGTTTTTT. This translates into CASSQVTGFGETNEKLFF. The chain carries TRBV4-3 and TRBJ1-4; D may be TRBD1 (6 bases). CDR3 length: 18 amino acids. Trimming cost V 3 bases and J 1 base, with 18 bases left between them. CDR1 and CDR2 (germline): LGHNA, YSLEER.

This clone was found a few times. The V call is TRBV5-1, the J call TRBJ2-3; 7 bases are shared with TRBD1. Per the germline V gene, CDR1 is SGHRS and CDR2 is YFSETQ. The ends lost 4 bases at V and 1 base at J; junction bases unmatched: 9. The CDR3 sequence is 16 residues long. The CDR3 region has the DNA TGCGCCAGCAGCCCGACAGGGCAACGCGGCACAGATACGCAGTATTTT. Translating gives CASSPTGQRGTDTQYF.

The CDR3 DNA is TGTGCCAGCAGCGCCGGGACAGCGAACACCGGGGAGCTGTTTTTT. This sequence encodes CASSAGTANTGELFF. The rearrangement joins TRBV7-3 to TRBJ2-2, with TRBD1 matching over 7 bases. This CDR3 has 15 amino acids. V trimming: 5 bases; J trimming: 0 bases; junction bases outside the gene matches: 3. Germline V gives CDR1 SGHTA, CDR2 FQGTGA. Combining the CDR3 with reference TRBV7-3 and TRBJ2-2 gives the whole variable domain GAGVSQTPSNKVTEKGKYVELRCDPISGHTALYWYRQSLGQGPEFLIYFQGTGAADDSGLPNDRFFAVRPEGSVSTLKIQRTERGDSAVYLCASSAGTANTGELFFGEGSRLTVL.

The chain uses TRBV6-5 and TRBJ2-7, with 7 bases that match TRBD1. Trimming removed 6 bases from V and 6 bases from J; junction bases left unmatched: 11. CDR3 length: 14 residues. CDR1 is MNHEY and CDR2 is SVGAGI in the germline V gene. DNA for the CDR3: TGTGCCAGCAGCCGGGACAGTTCTCTGGGCGAGCAGTACTTC. It is translated as CASSRDSSLGEQYF.

This chain links TRBV29-1 with TRBJ2-3; D might be TRBD2 (7 bases). CDR3 length: 14 residues. Germline loops: CDR1 SQVTM, CDR2 ANQGSEA. The V gene lost 1 base and the J gene lost 6 bases, with 14 bases spanning the gap. CDR3 in amino acids: CSVEGGGLGDTQYF. CDR3 sequence (DNA): TGCAGCGTTGAAGGGGGGGGGCTTGGGGATACGCAGTATTTT.

The chain couples TRBV5-8 to TRBJ2-7; 8 bases line up with TRBD2. Germline V gives CDR1 SGHTS, CDR2 YDEGEE. The CDR3 is made up of 14 amino acids. The V gene end was trimmed by 3 bases and the J gene end by 4 bases; junction bases not matched to a gene: 6. CDR3 sequence (DNA): TGTGCCAGCAGCTCTCCGGGGGGGGGATACGAGCAGTACTTC. Protein sequence: CASSSPGGGYEQYF.

This rearrangement joins TRBV2 to TRBJ2-7; no clear D gene. The CDR3 contains 15 residues. Trimming cost V 3 bases and J 2 bases, with 14 bases left between them. Germline loops: CDR1 SNHLY, CDR2 FYNNEI. For the CDR3, the DNA is TGTGCCAGCAGTGAGGCTGCTGAAATTCCCTACGAGCAGTACTTC. Translating it yields CASSEAAEIPYEQYF.

The V call is TRBV19, the J call TRBJ1-5; D is unresolved. The CDR3 extends over 13 amino acids. Germline CDR1 and CDR2: LNHDA and SQIVND (reference sequence). The V end was cut by 6 bases, the J end by 4 bases, with 10 bases between. The CDR3 DNA sequence: TGTGCCAGTAGCCCCGCCCTAAATCAGCCCCAGCATTTT. Protein: CASSPALNQPQHF.

The V call is TRBV25-1, the J call TRBJ1-1, with D possibly TRBD1 on 5 matching bases. CDR1 is MGHDK and CDR2 is SYGVNS in the germline V gene. The V end was cut by 1 base, the J end by 4 bases, with 13 bases between. This CDR3 spans 15 amino acids. The CDR3 region is CASSEWAGPGTEAFF. CDR3 sequence (DNA): TGTGCCAGCAGTGAATGGGCAGGGCCGGGCACTGAAGCTTTCTTT.

V gene TRBV5-4 combines with J gene TRBJ2-3, with 11 positions matching TRBD2. Germline V gene sequence: CDR1 SGHNT, CDR2 YYREEE (reference sequence). Trimming cost V 4 bases and J 0 bases; bases outside gene matches: 10. This CDR3 region has 18 residues. CDR3 sequence (DNA): TGTGCCAGCAGCCCGGGAAAAAGGACTAGCGGGAGCACAGATACGCAGTATTTT. This encodes CASSPGKRTSGSTDTQYF. The full variable domain, in which reference TRBV5-4 and TRBJ2-3 provide the parts outside the CDR3, is ETGVTQSPTHLIKTRGQQVTLRCSSQSGHNTVSWYQQALGQGPQFIFQYYREEENGRGNFPPRFSGLQFPNYSSELNVNALELDDSALYLCASSPGKRTSGSTDTQYFGPGTRLTVL.

This clone has just one count. The genes are TRBV29-1 and TRBJ2-1; TRBD2 agrees at 13 bases. With V trimmed by 7 bases and J by 9 bases, 12 bases remained unmatched. The CDR3 extends over 15 amino acids. The germline CDR1 and CDR2 sequences are SQVTM and ANQGSEA. CDR3 DNA sequence: TGCAGCGCACGCGTCGGACTAGCGGGAGAGTCTGAGCAGTTCTTC. Translation gives CSARVGLAGESEQFF.

This sequence joins TRBV6-5 and TRBJ2-7, with D perhaps TRBD2 (6 bases). The CDR3 length is 13 residues. Between the trimmed V and J ends, which lost 6 bases and 2 bases, there was a span of 11 bases. Per the germline V gene, CDR1 is MNHEY and CDR2 is SVGAGI. The CDR3: CASRGTGPYEQYF. The CDR3 DNA follows: TGTGCCAGCAGAGGGACTGGACCCTACGAGCAGTACTTC.

The V call is TRBV2, the J call TRBJ1-2; 8 positions agree with TRBD1. CDR1 SNHLY and CDR2 FYNNEI come from the germline V gene. This CDR3 region has 14 residues. V gave up 7 bases and J gave up 3 bases; unmatched junction bases: 7. The CDR3: CASTWDRNDYGYTF. CDR3 DNA: TGTGCCAGCACCTGGGACAGGAATGACTATGGCTACACCTTC. Supplemented by reference TRBV2 and TRBJ1-2, the full variable domain reads EPEVTQTPSHQVTQMGQEVILRCVPISNHLYFYWYRQILGQKVEFLVSFYNNEISEKSEIFDDQFSVERPDGSNFTLKIRSTKLEDSAMYFCASTWDRNDYGYTFGSGTRLTVV.

V gene TRBV7-8 combines with J gene TRBJ1-2, with TRBD1 matching 10 bases. The germline V gene has CDR1 SGHVS and CDR2 FQNEAQ. With V trimmed by 5 bases and J by 5 bases, 8 bases remained unmatched. The CDR3 runs 15 residues. The CDR3 DNA sequence: TGTGCCAGCAGCGGCCGGGCGGGACAGGGGTATGGCTACACCTTC. Translating it yields CASSGRAGQGYGYTF.

This sequence joins TRBV6-6 and TRBJ2-2; unclear D gene. This CDR3 region has 12 residues. The germline V gene has CDR1 MNHNY and CDR2 SVGAGI (reference sequence). Trimming took off 2 bases at V and 6 bases at J, with 4 bases between the two ends. The CDR3 reads CASSYTAGELFF. DNA for the CDR3: TGTGCCAGCAGTTACACGGCCGGGGAGCTGTTTTTT.

The rearrangement uses TRBV6-5 and TRBJ1-5; possible D gene TRBD1, 5 bases. Per germline, CDR1 MNHEY and CDR2 SVGAGI. The CDR3 spans 13 residues. With 4 bases removed from V and 2 bases from J, the gap between germline ends came to 6 bases. CDR3 amino acids: CASSSGRNQPQHF. The CDR3 DNA is TGTGCCAGCAGTTCAGGGCGCAATCAGCCCCAGCATTTT.

This chain uses TRBV7-2 with TRBJ2-4; TRBD1 might be the D (6 bases). Trimming removed 1 base from V and 1 base from J, with 8 bases in between. From germline, CDR1 is SGHTA and CDR2 FQGNSA. CDR3 length equals 15 residues. CDR3 sequence (DNA): TGTGCCAGCAGCTTAGACCAGGGGGCCAAAAACATTCAGTACTTC. It translates to CASSLDQGAKNIQYF.